These 20 T cell receptor beta chains were sequenced from one sample in a study of blood T cell repertoires in COVID-19. TCRdb keeps only in-frame clones here, not all; method: immunoSEQ multiplex PCR. The sample includes tens of thousands of clones, roughly 84% of them seen just once. Sample: peripheral blood. Source of these receptors: a man aged 50 to 59 with COVID-19, enrolled during active disease.

This chain uses TRBV24-1 with TRBJ1-5; perhaps TRBD1 as D (5 bases). The CDR3 totals 15 residues. Trimming took off 2 bases at V and 4 bases at J, with 11 bases between the two ends. From germline, CDR1 is KGHDR and CDR2 SFDVKD. Here the CDR3 reads CATSDWGDGNQPQHF. CDR3 nucleotides: TGTGCCACCAGTGATTGGGGGGACGGGAATCAGCCCCAGCATTTT.

The CDR3, as DNA: TGTGCCAGCAGTTTACAGGGACACTCTAACTATGGCTACACCTTC. Its protein is CASSLQGHSNYGYTF. The rearrangement uses TRBV28 and TRBJ1-2, with D maybe TRBD1 (6 bases). Germline CDR1 reads MDHEN; CDR2 reads SYDVKM. The CDR3 length is 15 residues. V dropped 2 bases and J dropped 0 bases, with 10 bases sitting between them.

The chain carries TRBV24-1 and TRBJ2-1, with a possible D match to TRBD1 (7 bases). V shed 4 bases and J shed 3 bases, with 15 bases lying between them. CDR3 length: 16 amino acids. Germline CDR1 and CDR2: KGHDR and SFDVKD. The CDR3 bases are TGTGCCACCAGTGACCCGCGCGGGACAGACTACAATGAGCAGTTCTTC. Translated: CATSDPRGTDYNEQFF.

The chain couples TRBV6-2 or TRBV6-3 to TRBJ1-5; a possible D gene is TRBD1 (5 bases). Deletions cut 2 bases from V and 4 bases from J, with 15 bases between. Germline CDR1 is MNHEY and CDR2 is SVGEGT. The length of the CDR3 is 16 residues. The CDR3 sequence is CASSYSRGGGNQPQHF. CDR3 nucleotides: TGTGCCAGCAGTTACAGCCGGGGGGGAGGGAATCAGCCCCAGCATTTT.

The V and J genes are TRBV21-1 and TRBJ1-4; the table names TRBD1, a call not compared with the DNA. TRBV21-1 is noted as a pseudogene. The CDR3 consists of 14 residues. In DNA form, the CDR3 reads TGTGCCAGCAGCAATTGGGGGCAGGCGGAAAAACTGTTTTTT. Translating it yields CASSNWGQAEKLFF.

The V and J genes are TRBV6-2 or TRBV6-3 and TRBJ1-4; 7 positions match TRBD1. Trimming cost V 5 bases and J 5 bases; bases outside gene matches: 5. CDR1 is MNHEY and CDR2 is SVGEGT in the germline V gene. The CDR3 extends over 14 amino acids. This CDR3 reads CASSAGTDNEKLFF. The CDR3 DNA reads TGTGCCAGCAGTGCCGGGACAGACAATGAAAAACTGTTTTTT.

V gene TRBV28 combines with J gene TRBJ1-2; 7 bases are a match to TRBD1. V lost 6 bases, J lost 8 bases, and 3 bases stayed unmatched. Germline V gives CDR1 MDHEN, CDR2 SYDVKM. The CDR3 is 11 amino acids. Here the CDR3 DNA reads TGTGCCAGCAGACAGGGGCACGGCTACACCTTC. Translated: CASRQGHGYTF.

J is TRBJ1-3 and V is TRBV30; weak D call: TRBD1 (6 bases). Germline V lookup: CDR1 GTSNPN, CDR2 SVGIG (reference sequence). V was cut by 2 bases and J by 3 bases, with 11 bases left in between. The CDR3 sequence is 14 residues long. The CDR3: CAWSLGALGNTIYF. The CDR3 DNA is TGTGCCTGGAGTTTGGGGGCACTTGGAAACACCATATATTTT.

This chain connects TRBV19 to TRBJ1-5; 7 positions match TRBD1. Germline trimming cut 9 bases from V and 3 bases from J; bases unmatched to any gene: 5. CDR1 and CDR2 from the germline V gene are LNHDA and SQIVND (reference sequence). CDR3 length: 13 residues. CDR3 sequence (DNA): TGTGCCAGCCAAACAGGGGTCAATCAGCCCCAGCATTTT. Its protein is CASQTGVNQPQHF. The variable domain in full, with the rest retrieved from reference TRBV19 and TRBJ1-5, is DGGITQSPKYLFRKEGQNVTLSCEQNLNHDAMYWYRQDPGQGLRLIYYSQIVNDFQKGDIAEGYSVSREKKESFPLTVTSAQKNPTAFYLCASQTGVNQPQHFGDGTRLSIL.

The genes are TRBV27 and TRBJ2-1; 7 bases are shared with TRBD1. The length of the CDR3 is 13 residues. The V gene end was trimmed by 8 bases and the J gene end by 6 bases; junction bases not matched to a gene: 7. Per the germline V gene, CDR1 is MNHEY and CDR2 is SMNVEV (reference sequence). CDR3 nucleotides: TGTGCCAGCCACCGAACAGGGGTCAATGAGCAGTTCTTC. Its protein product is CASHRTGVNEQFF.

The CDR3 sequence: CASSDPVSLLYQPQHF. The CDR3 bases are TGTGCCAGCAGTGACCCGGTTAGCCTTTTGTACCAGCCCCAGCATTTT. The V gene is TRBV6-1, the J gene TRBJ1-5; no firm D call. The CDR3 consists of 16 residues. V was pared by 3 bases and J by 7 bases, with 19 bases between. Per germline, CDR1 MNHNS and CDR2 SASEGT.

This clone came up once. CDR3 bases: TGTGCCAGCAGCCGCCCGGGACTAGCCGCAGATACGCAGTATTTT. Translating it yields CASSRPGLAADTQYF. The chain recombines TRBV14 with TRBJ2-3, with 9 bases matching TRBD2. The junction had 6 bases not matched to a gene; V was cut back by 4 bases and J by 4 bases. Germline assignment: CDR1 SGHDN and CDR2 FVKESK. The CDR3 has 15 amino acids.

This sequence joins TRBV7-2 and TRBJ2-4; perhaps TRBD2 as D (7 bases). Deletions cut 1 base from V and 3 bases from J, with 10 bases between. CDR1 is SGHTA, CDR2 FQGNSA, per germline. The CDR3 runs 15 residues. This CDR3 reads CASSLGGGGKNIQYF. DNA of the CDR3: TGTGCCAGCAGCTTAGGAGGGGGGGGCAAAAACATTCAGTACTTC.

This chain uses TRBV28 with TRBJ2-1; D possibly corresponds to TRBD1 (7 bases). This CDR3 comprises 16 residues. Germline assignment: CDR1 MDHEN and CDR2 SYDVKM. The V end lost 6 bases, the J end lost 0 bases, and 15 bases lay between the germline ends. CDR3 DNA sequence: TGTGCCAGCAGCACCAGGGGGGCAGGCTCCTACAATGAGCAGTTCTTC. It codes for CASSTRGAGSYNEQFF.

DNA for the CDR3: TGCGCCAGCAGCGGAGGGACAGCCAGTAATGAAAAACTGTTTTTT. Translated, it gives CASSGGTASNEKLFF. This chain links TRBV5-1 with TRBJ1-4; TRBD1 agrees at 7 bases. The V and J ends lost 4 bases and 4 bases, in that order; junction bases with no gene match: 7. This CDR3 region has 15 residues. CDR1 is SGHRS and CDR2 is YFSETQ in the germline V gene. Together with reference TRBV5-1 and TRBJ1-4, the CDR3 gives the full variable domain: KAGVTQTPRYLIKTRGQQVTLSCSPISGHRSVSWYQQTPGQGLQFLFEYFSETQRNKGNFPGRFSGRQFSNSRSEMNVSTLELGDSALYLCASSGGTASNEKLFFGSGTQLSVL.

The table lists this clone with a few counts. The V gene is TRBV28, the J gene TRBJ1-6; 8 nucleotides agree with TRBD1. With V trimmed by 5 bases and J by 7 bases, 7 bases remained unmatched. The CDR3 is 15 residues long. Germline V lookup: CDR1 MDHEN, CDR2 SYDVKM. The CDR3 DNA sequence: TGTGCCAGCAGTCCTACAGGGGGTGGGAATTCACCCCTCCACTTT. Amino acid sequence: CASSPTGGGNSPLHF.

The genes are TRBV30 and TRBJ2-1; 7 bases map to TRBD2. This CDR3 is 15 amino acids long. Trimming at V came to 4 bases and at J to 7 bases, leaving 13 bases not matched to a gene. Germline-derived CDR1 and CDR2 are GTSNPN and SVGIG (reference sequence). CDR3 nucleotides: TGTGCCTGGACGGGCCAGCGGGGACTGAGGAATGAGCAGTTCTTC. Translated, it gives CAWTGQRGLRNEQFF.

The chain couples TRBV5-1 to TRBJ2-3, with D maybe TRBD1 (6 bases). Germline V gene data show CDR1 as SGHRS and CDR2 as YFSETQ. CDR3 size: 16 residues. The V gene lost 1 base and the J gene lost 0 bases, with 12 bases spanning the gap. CDR3 region: CASSLMTGTSTDTQYF. CDR3 coding DNA: TGCGCCAGCAGCTTGATGACAGGCACTAGCACAGATACGCAGTATTTT.

The V gene is TRBV18, the J gene TRBJ1-2; TRBD1 aligns across 9 bases. Germline CDR1 reads KGHSH; CDR2 reads LQKENI. The V gene end was trimmed by 3 bases and the J gene end by 4 bases; junction bases not matched to a gene: 6. The CDR3 runs to 15 residues. CDR3 DNA sequence: TGTGCCAGCTCACCTAGACAGGGGGACTTCTATGGCTACACCTTC. This gives the protein CASSPRQGDFYGYTF.

The chain combines TRBV9 with TRBJ2-2, with a tentative D call TRBD2 (5 bases). Germline CDR1 reads SGDLS; CDR2 reads YYNGEE. The V and J ends lost 1 base and 6 bases respectively, with 10 bases between them. The CDR3 runs 14 residues. Here the CDR3 reads CASSVSGGSGELFF. In nucleotides, the CDR3 is TGTGCCAGCAGCGTAAGCGGCGGGTCCGGGGAGCTGTTTTTT.